One and the same sample provided the 19 T cell receptor beta chains below, sequenced in a study of CD8 T cells in Susac syndrome. The authors reverse transcribed about 0.5 to 1 ug RNA with random hexamers. TCRdb reprocessed the immunoSEQ multiplex PCR reads via MiXCR and lists one record per CDR3 protein. Altogether under 550,000 distinct CDR3 sequences are present, 85% being singletons, with the ten largest covering approximately 0.12%. The sample comprised CD8+ T cells from PBMCs. The source of these receptors is a human donor with multiple sclerosis.

This chain connects TRBV27 to TRBJ2-7, with D tentatively TRBD2 (5 bases). The CDR3 contains 13 residues. Germline V lookup: CDR1 MNHEY, CDR2 SMNVEV (reference sequence). V lost 1 base, J lost 6 bases, and 10 bases lay in between. This CDR3 reads CASSLWSGSEQYF. The CDR3, as DNA: TGTGCCAGCAGTTTATGGTCGGGGTCCGAGCAGTACTTC.

The chain joins TRBV29-1 to TRBJ2-1; TRBD2 aligns across 11 bases. Germline V gene sequence: CDR1 SQVTM, CDR2 ANQGSEA. The ends lost 0 bases at V and 8 bases at J; junction bases unmatched: 21. The CDR3 runs to 20 residues. CDR3 nucleotide sequence: TGCAGCGTTGAAGATAGCGACAGGGCAACTAGCGGGAGAGTGGAGGATGAGCAGTTCTTC. Protein product: CSVEDSDRATSGRVEDEQFF.

The chain is built from TRBV7-8 and TRBJ2-3, with D possibly TRBD2 on 6 matching bases. V shed 1 base and J shed 5 bases, with 16 bases lying between them. This CDR3 has 16 residues. Germline assignment: CDR1 SGHVS and CDR2 FQNEAQ. The CDR3 DNA is TGTGCCAGCAGCTTAGATGGGAGGAGTAGTGGAGATACGCAGTATTTT. The encoded protein is CASSLDGRSSGDTQYF.

V is TRBV25-1 and J is TRBJ2-1; a weak D match, TRBD2 (5 bases). Germline V lookup: CDR1 MGHDK, CDR2 SYGVNS. CDR3 size: 15 residues. V was shortened by 3 bases and J by 8 bases, with 17 bases between the two germline ends. CDR3 residues: CASSERLTLSDEQFF. CDR3 sequence (DNA): TGTGCCAGCAGTGAGAGACTAACCCTGAGCGATGAGCAGTTCTTC.

This sequence joins TRBV14 and TRBJ1-1; 12 bases align to TRBD1. Germline values: CDR1 SGHDN, CDR2 FVKESK. The CDR3 has 16 amino acids. Trimming at V came to 3 bases and at J to 6 bases, leaving 8 bases not matched to a gene. CDR3 bases: TGTGCCAGCAGCCACACCCCGGGACAGGGGGCCCCTGAAGCTTTCTTT. Translated, it gives CASSHTPGQGAPEAFF.

The rearrangement joins TRBV6-5 to TRBJ2-1; 7 bases line up with TRBD1. Trimming took 3 bases from V and 1 from J; bases not matched to a gene: 6. The CDR3 is made up of 16 amino acids. Germline values: CDR1 MNHEY, CDR2 SVGAGI. The CDR3 is CASSYSLGQSYNEQFF. The CDR3 DNA follows: TGTGCCAGCAGTTATTCTCTGGGACAGTCCTACAATGAGCAGTTCTTC.

This clonotype was detected a few times. V usage is TRBV6-5 and J usage is TRBJ2-1, with 8 bases aligning to TRBD1. The CDR3 totals 16 residues. V lost 1 base and J lost 2; bases outside the gene matches: 4. Germline CDR1 and CDR2: MNHEY and SVGAGI. CDR3 in DNA: TGTGCCAGCAGTTACTATGGACAGGGCGCCTACAATGAGCAGTTCTTC. Its translation: CASSYYGQGAYNEQFF.

V usage is TRBV19 and J usage is TRBJ1-1; 7 nucleotides line up with TRBD1. There are 16 residues in the CDR3. CDR1 is LNHDA, CDR2 SQIVND, per germline (reference sequence). V was clipped by 6 bases and J by 3 bases; unmatched bases: 13. The CDR3 loop is CASRDSRKGADTEAFF. DNA for the CDR3: TGTGCCAGTAGAGATTCTAGGAAGGGGGCGGACACTGAAGCTTTCTTT.

This chain joins TRBV2 and TRBJ2-7; 7 bases are a match to TRBD2. From germline, CDR1 is SNHLY and CDR2 FYNNEI. Germline trimming cut 4 bases from V and 3 bases from J; bases unmatched to any gene: 9. The CDR3 length is 15 residues. In DNA form, the CDR3 reads TGTGCCAGCAGTGGAAGGGCGGGAGTAATCTACGAGCAGTACTTC. This sequence encodes CASSGRAGVIYEQYF.

As regards this clonotype: A read error may produce the germline difference seen at one junction end. The V call is TRBV5-4, the J call TRBJ1-6; 11 bases map to TRBD1. The CDR3 is 17 residues long. The germline gives CDR1 SGHNT, CDR2 YYREEE (reference sequence). The DNA for the CDR3 is TGTGCCAGCACCTTGGGACAGGGGGGCTTCCATAATTCACCCCTCCACTTT. Protein sequence: CASTLGQGGFHNSPLHF.

J is TRBJ2-3 and V is TRBV7-9, with 8 bases that match TRBD2. This CDR3 contains 15 residues. CDR1 SEHNR and CDR2 FQNEAQ come from the germline V gene (reference sequence). Trimming took 5 bases from V and 6 from J; bases not matched to a gene: 10. The CDR3 sequence: CASSPSRLATDTQYF. The CDR3 DNA reads as TGTGCCAGCAGCCCATCCCGACTAGCGACGGATACGCAGTATTTT.

V gene TRBV6-1 combines with J gene TRBJ1-3; unclear D gene. Trimming cost V 1 base and J 2 bases, with 9 bases left between them. The CDR3 consists of 15 residues. CDR1 is MNHNS and CDR2 is SASEGT in the germline V gene. CDR3 nucleotides: TGTGCCAGCAGTGAAGGGGTTCTTGCTGGAAACACCATATATTTT. This translates into CASSEGVLAGNTIYF.

The chain couples TRBV27 to TRBJ1-2; a weak D match, TRBD1 (5 bases). With 2 bases removed from V and 1 base from J, the gap between germline ends came to 11 bases. CDR3 length equals 15 residues. The germline CDR1 and CDR2 sequences are MNHEY and SMNVEV (reference sequence). CDR3 loop: CASSLKQAGNYGYTF. DNA for the CDR3: TGTGCCAGCAGTTTAAAACAGGCCGGTAACTATGGCTACACCTTC.

Only one count was recorded for this clonotype. The chain joins TRBV14 to TRBJ2-1, with unresolved D. This CDR3 contains 13 residues. Looked up from germline, CDR1 is SGHDN and CDR2 is FVKESK. V lost 4 bases and J lost 5, with 9 bases in between. For the CDR3, the DNA is TGTGCCAGCAGCCGACGAGCAGACAATGAGCAGTTCTTC. As protein: CASSRRADNEQFF.

The rearrangement uses TRBV11-2 and TRBJ2-5; tentative D call: TRBD1 (6 bases). Per the germline V gene, CDR1 is SGHAT and CDR2 is FQNNGV. Trimming cost V 0 bases and J 4 bases, with 15 bases left between them. The CDR3 totals 16 residues. CDR3 sequence: CASSLEAGDIRETQYF. The CDR3 nucleotides are TGTGCCAGCAGCTTAGAGGCAGGGGACATCCGAGAGACCCAGTACTTC.

The V gene is TRBV12-3 or TRBV12-4, the J gene TRBJ2-7, with D hard to call. V was cut by 6 bases and J by 6 bases, with 18 bases left in between. The CDR3 totals 14 residues. DNA for the CDR3: TGTGCCAGCAGCCCCGGAGTACCCAGTCGCGAGCAGTACTTC. Its translation: CASSPGVPSREQYF.

This sequence joins TRBV27 and TRBJ1-2; a weak D match, TRBD1 (5 bases). V was trimmed by 3 bases and J by 4 bases, leaving 12 bases between them. Germline CDR1 MNHEY, CDR2 SMNVEV (reference sequence). This CDR3 region has 14 residues. The CDR3 is CASSFAGPFYGYTF. CDR3 DNA: TGTGCCAGCAGTTTCGCAGGGCCCTTCTATGGCTACACCTTC.

This clonotype occurred once. CDR3 sequence (DNA): TGTGCCACCAGCAGAGATACGGGAGCTACGGATACGCAGTATTTT. Protein sequence: CATSRDTGATDTQYF. V usage is TRBV15 and J usage is TRBJ2-3, with TRBD2 as a possible D gene (6 bases). Per germline, CDR1 LNHNV and CDR2 YYDKDF (reference sequence). The CDR3 length is 15 residues. V was shortened by 0 bases and J by 6 bases, with 13 bases between the two germline ends.

The V and J genes are TRBV27 and TRBJ2-1; perhaps TRBD2 as D (5 bases). V was pared by 6 bases and J by 3 bases, with 15 bases between. CDR1 and CDR2 from the germline V gene are MNHEY and SMNVEV (reference sequence). The CDR3 length is 15 residues. CDR3 sequence: CASRPRVEGYNEQFF. CDR3 DNA sequence: TGTGCCAGCAGGCCGCGGGTAGAGGGCTACAATGAGCAGTTCTTC.